The clone carrying this T cell receptor (beta chain) was found once. The antigen is not known. The data were taken from a study of T cell responses to AZD1222 COVID-19 vaccine. Study-wide background: Second doses at about 4 or about 12 weeks were pooled.

The table came from immunoSEQ multiplex PCR; TCRdb's copy has only in-frame clones and leaves some out. The profile covers approximately 140,000 clones, with 85% to 95% appearing a single time and around 1.9% taken by the ten largest. Overall study results and limits: Repertoires in all cases were sampled only once the peak T cell response had passed. Distributed over spike, vaccine-associated CD4 TCRs predominated at 160-218 and 743-854.

Looked up from germline, CDR1 is MNHEY and CDR2 is SMNVEV (reference sequence). The CDR3 has 17 amino acids. Germline trimming cut 6 bases from V and 1 base from J; bases unmatched to any gene: 9. The starting material was peripheral blood, obtained on day 0 of AZD1222 vaccination. The sequence was obtained from an adult in good health. The chain carries TRBV27 and TRBJ1-4; 9 bases align to TRBD1. The CDR3 reads CASSDRGFRGTNEKLFF. The CDR3 region has the DNA TGTGCCAGCAGCGACAGGGGGTTTAGAGGAACTAATGAAAAACTGTTTTTT. The variable domain in full, with the rest retrieved from reference TRBV27 and TRBJ1-4, is EAQVTQNPRYLITVTGKKLTVTCSQNMNHEYMSWYRQDPGLGLRQIYYSMNVEVTDKGDVPEGYKVSRKEKRNFPLILESPSPNQTSLYFCASSDRGFRGTNEKLFFGSGTQLSVL.